This TCR beta chain was observed in a study of cytomegalovirus exposure and HLA in healthy donors. Overall study findings and caveats: In an earlier analysis, most TCR beta V segments were productive about 87% or about 30% of the time. Exclusion as indistinguishable affected some V segments, including TRBV6-2 and TRBV6-3. It was reported that the classifier diagnosed cytomegalovirus status with high specificity and sensitivity in both the original and validation cohorts. Among the most significant clusters, several appeared linked to common viral pathogens in a later analysis.

For this clone: The antigen remains unidentified.

The germline CDR1 and CDR2 sequences are SEHNR and FQNEAQ (reference sequence). CDR3 size: 16 residues. The study ran its PCR with 60 Vbeta and 13 Jbeta primers. The repertoire was sequenced with immunoSEQ multiplex PCR; TCRdb's copy has only in-frame clones and lacks some. The sample has 200,000 to 250,000 clones; just over 75% are singletons. The TCR originated in a man between 18 and 35 years old in good health and CMV-seronegative. This sequence joins TRBV7-9 and TRBJ2-5, with 8 bases lining up with TRBD1. The J call may not be correct, given that the DNA end is closer to TRBJ2-7. Sequencing input: PBMCs. CDR3 sequence reads: CASSPTRAQGAYEQYF. Here the CDR3 DNA reads TGTGCCAGCAGCCCAACCAGGGCACAGGGGGCCTACGAGCAGTACTTC.